A selection of T cell receptor beta chains follows, all from one sample in a study of shared clonotypes between healthy human individuals. Libraries were prepared by immunoSEQ multiplex PCR; TCRdb keeps only in-frame clonotypes and omits some of them. The repertoire consists of roughly 2.6 million clones, with approximately 94% occurring once and the leading ten covering under 0.15%. Sequencing was performed on naive CD4+ T cells sorted from blood. These TCRs come from a man younger than 35 in good health. The CDR3 runs from the conserved cysteine through the conserved F or W. Fields, in order: V gene, D gene, J gene, clone size, CDR3 DNA, CDR3 protein. The D gene is left open where the match is weak. Size tells how often a clone was seen (once, few, many) or the class of an expanded clone, and some rows leave it out.

TRBV5-4	NA	TRBJ1-1	NA	TGTGCCAGCAGCTTTCCGATGAACACTGAAGCTTTCTTT	CASSFPMNTEAFF
TRBV18	TRBD1	TRBJ1-5	NA	TGTGCCAGCTCTCAACAGGGGATAAGGCAGCCCCAGCATTTT	CASSQQGIRQPQHF
TRBV2	TRBD2	TRBJ2-1	once	TGTGCCAGCAGTTCAACTAGCGGGACGTACAATGAGCAGTTCTTC	CASSSTSGTYNEQFF
TRBV18	TRBD2	TRBJ2-1	NA	TGTGCCAGCTCACCGCCAGCGGGGGGGAACTACAATGAGCAGTTCTTC	CASSPPAGGNYNEQFF
TRBV6-5	NA	TRBJ2-3	NA	TGTGCCAGCAGTTACGGGGGACCAGATACGCAGTATTTT	CASSYGGPDTQYF
TRBV7-9	NA	TRBJ1-1	NA	TGTGCCAGCAGCTCTCCTGAAGCTTTCTTT	CASSSPEAFF
TRBV10-2	NA	TRBJ1-3	NA	TGCGCCAGCAGTGAGTTTCAGGGATATGCTGGAAACACCATATATTTT	CASSEFQGYAGNTIYF
TRBV28	TRBD1	TRBJ1-6	few	TGTGCCAGCAGTGTGGGACAGGTTGGGAATTCACCCCTCCACTTT	CASSVGQVGNSPLHF
TRBV2	TRBD1	TRBJ1-2	NA	TGTGCCAGCAGTAGGGAACAGGGGGCATCGTCTGGCTACACCTTC	CASSREQGASSGYTF
TRBV5-1	TRBD2	TRBJ2-3	NA	TGCGCCAGCAGCTTGGCCGGGCTAGCGGGGGGCCCAGATACGCAGTATTTT	CASSLAGLAGGPDTQYF
TRBV30	NA	TRBJ1-1	few	TGTGCCTGGAGTACTCCCCCCATACGGACTGAAGCTTTCTTT	CAWSTPPIRTEAFF
TRBV18	NA	TRBJ2-3	NA	TGTGCCAGCTCACCCCTTGGAGGGGATACGCAGTATTTT	CASSPLGGDTQYF
TRBV6-1	TRBD1	TRBJ2-5	NA	TGTGCCAGCAGTGAAGCGCTTCGGGACAGGGGGCTCCGAGAGACCCAGTACTTC	CASSEALRDRGLRETQYF
TRBV6-6	NA	TRBJ1-5	NA	TGTGCCAGCAGTTACGGGGGGGGTCAGCCCCAGCATTTT	CASSYGGGQPQHF
TRBV11-2	TRBD2	TRBJ2-1	NA	TGTGCCAGCAGCGGGCTGACTAGCGGGGTTCTTAGTAACAATGAGCAGTTCTTC	CASSGLTSGVLSNNEQFF
TRBV7-9	NA	TRBJ2-5	once	TGTGCCAGCTCTTGGCGGGTCGGGACCCAGTACTTC	CASSWRVGTQYF
TRBV28	NA	TRBJ2-3	NA	TGTGCCAGCAGGATCAGGAACACAGATACGCAGTATTTT	CASRIRNTDTQYF
TRBV5-1	NA	TRBJ2-7	NA	TGCGCCAGCAGCCCGGACCCTTCGAGCCGCGAGCAGTACTTC	CASSPDPSSREQYF
TRBV6-4	NA	TRBJ1-4	NA	TGTGCCAGCAGTGAAGGCCAGGGGAGTGAAAAACTGTTTTTT	CASSEGQGSEKLFF
TRBV5-1	TRBD1	TRBJ2-7	NA	TGCGCCAGCAGCTTGGGACAGGGGGTTTCCTACGAGCAGTACTTC	CASSLGQGVSYEQYF
TRBV5-4	NA	TRBJ2-7	NA	TGTGCCAGCAGCTTGGAAAAGGGGCAGGCCCGACGCTACGAGCAGTACTTC	CASSLEKGQARRYEQYF
TRBV28	NA	TRBJ2-1	NA	TGTGCCAGCATGAGGGAGTTCGGTGAGCAGTTCTTC	CASMREFGEQFF
TRBV25-1	NA	TRBJ1-4	NA	TGTGCCAGCAGTGAAGAGGTGGCAGTGCCTGAAAAACTGTTTTTT	CASSEEVAVPEKLFF
TRBV11-2	NA	TRBJ1-2	NA	TGTGCCAGCAGCTTAGTGAATAGGGGCGGAGGCTACACCTTC	CASSLVNRGGGYTF
TRBV20-1	TRBD1	TRBJ2-1	once	TGCAGCGGGACAGTTAACAATGAGCAGTTCTTC	CSGTVNNEQFF
TRBV9	NA	TRBJ1-1	NA	TGTGCCAGCAGCGTAGCAGGATGGAACACTGAAGCTTTCTTT	CASSVAGWNTEAFF
TRBV6-6	NA	TRBJ2-3	NA	TGTGCCAGCAGTTTCGGGAGAGGGGCAGATACGCAGTATTTT	CASSFGRGADTQYF
TRBV27	TRBD1	TRBJ2-2	NA	TGTGCCAGCAGACGGGGACAGGAGAACACCGGGGAGCTGTTTTTT	CASRRGQENTGELFF
TRBV7-2	TRBD2	TRBJ2-3	NA	TGTGCCAGCAGCTTAGCGGCGGGGGGTCGCCAACTCCCCCCGCAGTATTTT	CASSLAAGGRQLPPQYF
TRBV7-8	NA	TRBJ1-4	NA	TGTGCCAGCAGCCTCGGACGGTCCCACATCTGTTTTTTT	CASSLGRSHICFF
TRBV7-8	NA	TRBJ2-3	once	TGTGCCAGCAGCTTAGCAGAGACGTTAAGCACAGATACGCAGTATTTT	CASSLAETLSTDTQYF